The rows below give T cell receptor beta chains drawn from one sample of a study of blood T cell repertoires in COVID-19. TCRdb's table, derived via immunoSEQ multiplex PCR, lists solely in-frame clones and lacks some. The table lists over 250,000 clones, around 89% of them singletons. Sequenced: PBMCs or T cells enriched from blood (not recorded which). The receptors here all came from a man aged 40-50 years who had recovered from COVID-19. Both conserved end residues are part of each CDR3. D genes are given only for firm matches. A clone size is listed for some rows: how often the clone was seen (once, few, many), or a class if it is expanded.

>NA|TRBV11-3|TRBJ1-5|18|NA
CASSPRIKDTYSNQPQHF
TGTGCCAGCAGCCCAAGGATTAAGGACACCTATAGCAATCAGCCCCAGCATTTT
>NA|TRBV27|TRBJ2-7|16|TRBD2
CASSLSSGRAGYEQYF
TGTGCCAGCAGTTTATCGAGCGGGAGGGCGGGCTACGAGCAGTACTTC
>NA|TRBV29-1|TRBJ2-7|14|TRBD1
CSVDRTGDSYEQYF
TGCAGCGTTGACCGGACAGGGGACTCCTACGAGCAGTACTTC
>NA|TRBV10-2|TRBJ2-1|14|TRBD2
CASNPGGRVHEQFF
TGCGCCAGCAACCCCGGGGGGAGGGTCCATGAGCAGTTCTTC
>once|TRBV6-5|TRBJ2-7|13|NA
CASSYMASYEQYF
TGTGCCAGCAGTTACATGGCATCGTACGAGCAGTACTTC
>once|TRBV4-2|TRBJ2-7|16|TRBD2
CASSQDTNSGIYEQYF
TGTGCCAGCAGCCAAGATACTAATAGCGGGATCTACGAGCAGTACTTC
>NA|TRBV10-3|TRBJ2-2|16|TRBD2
CAISPGLAGLTGELFF
TGTGCCATCAGTCCAGGACTAGCGGGATTGACCGGGGAGCTGTTTTTT
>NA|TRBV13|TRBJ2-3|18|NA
CASSLRLVAILPSDTQYF
TGTGCCAGCAGCTTAAGGCTAGTAGCAATCTTGCCATCAGATACGCAGTATTTT
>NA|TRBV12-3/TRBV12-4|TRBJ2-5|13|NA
CASRNQGRETQYF
TGTGCCAGCAGGAATCAGGGTAGGGAGACCCAGTACTTC
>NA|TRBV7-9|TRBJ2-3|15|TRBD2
CASSPSGISTDTQYF
TGTGCCAGCAGCCCGAGCGGGATTAGCACAGATACGCAGTATTTT
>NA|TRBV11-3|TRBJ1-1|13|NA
CASSSQVSNEAFF
TGTGCCAGCAGCTCCCAGGTTTCCAATGAAGCTTTCTTT
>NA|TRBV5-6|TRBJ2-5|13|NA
CASSSVAVETQYF
TGTGCCAGCAGCTCGGTGGCGGTAGAGACCCAGTACTTC
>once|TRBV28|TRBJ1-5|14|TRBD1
CASIRDRINQPQHF
TGTGCCAGCATCCGGGACAGAATTAATCAGCCCCAGCATTTT
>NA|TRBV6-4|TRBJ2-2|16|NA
CASSHPPGANTGELFF
TGTGCCAGCAGCCACCCCCCGGGGGCGAACACCGGGGAGCTGTTTTTT
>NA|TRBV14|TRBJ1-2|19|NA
CASSQSWGTVEAGFYGYTF
TGTGCCAGCAGCCAATCCTGGGGTACGGTCGAAGCGGGGTTTTATGGCTACACCTTC
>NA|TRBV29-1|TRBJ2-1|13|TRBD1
CSVGTARGSEQFF
TGCAGCGTCGGGACAGCCAGAGGTAGTGAGCAGTTCTTC
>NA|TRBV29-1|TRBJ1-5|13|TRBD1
CSAGTGTGQPQHF
TGCAGCGCCGGGACAGGAACGGGTCAGCCCCAGCATTTT
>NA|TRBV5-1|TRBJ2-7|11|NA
CASSLAHEQYF
TGCGCCAGCAGCCTCGCGCACGAGCAGTACTTC